The clone carrying this T cell receptor (beta chain) was picked up many times. The sample originates from a study of blood T cells in healthy people across ages. Alongside a J-beta primer mix, a sample-barcoded 5' primer served in a second PCR lasting about 7 to 12 cycles. Each CDR3 protein gets one entry after TCRdb re-called the 5' RACE reads with MiXCR. The data show some 1.5 million distinct CDR3 sequences, with roughly 27% seen just once and approximately 7.7% held by the top ten. V was trimmed by 4 bases and J by 2 bases, leaving 15 bases between them. Germline CDR1 is MGHRA and CDR2 is YSYEKL. The length of the CDR3 is 17 residues.

This clonotype originated in a woman aged 25 to 39 in good health. Material for sequencing was blood. This chain uses TRBV4-1 with TRBJ2-6; maybe TRBD1 (6 bases). This chain's CDR3 is CASSPSPTGTGANVLTF. DNA for the CDR3: TGCGCCAGCAGCCCCTCTCCCACAGGGACTGGGGCCAACGTCCTGACTTTC.